One sample yielded the 13 T cell receptor beta chains listed below, sequenced in a study of cytomegalovirus exposure and HLA in healthy donors. Primers included in the PCR were 60 Vbeta and 13 Jbeta primers. Sequencing was performed with immunoSEQ multiplex PCR; in TCRdb, only in-frame clones are kept and a portion is missing. In the table there are about 100,000 clones, more than 80% of which are singletons. The sequenced sample consisted of PBMCs. All receptors come from a man aged 30 to 45 in good health and CMV-seronegative.

The V and J genes are TRBV9 and TRBJ2-5; a weak D match, TRBD2 (5 bases). Trimming shortened V by 0 bases and J by 5 bases, and 17 bases separated the two germline ends. Germline CDR1 is SGDLS and CDR2 is YYNGEE. CDR3 length: 16 amino acids. The CDR3 bases are TGTGCCAGCAGCGTAGGGGGAGCCGGGGTTCGGGAGACCCAGTACTTC. Residues: CASSVGGAGVRETQYF.

This rearrangement joins TRBV2 to TRBJ2-1; 13 nucleotides agree with TRBD2. The CDR3 is 15 residues long. Germline V gene lookup returns CDR1 SNHLY and CDR2 FYNNEI. Trimming removed 1 base from V and 6 bases from J; junction bases left unmatched: 0. CDR3 nucleotide sequence: TGTGCCAGCAGTGAAGGGACTAGCGGGAGCAATGAGCAGTTCTTC. This sequence encodes CASSEGTSGSNEQFF.

In nucleotides, the CDR3 is TGTGCCAGCAGGCTATCGGACAGGGTATTCTCCGGCTACACCTTC. Translation: CASRLSDRVFSGYTF. The rearrangement uses TRBV28 and TRBJ1-2; TRBD1 matches 8 bases. CDR1 is MDHEN, CDR2 SYDVKM, per germline. The CDR3 sequence is 15 residues long. V lost 6 bases to trimming and J lost 8 bases; unmatched junction nucleotides: 14.

This chain connects TRBV4-1 to TRBJ2-7; a weak D match, TRBD1 (5 bases). The CDR3 has 14 residues. Germline loops: CDR1 MGHRA, CDR2 YSYEKL. V lost 4 bases, J lost 0 bases, and 10 bases lay in between. CDR3 sequence reads: CASSPQTDSYEQYF. CDR3 bases: TGCGCCAGCAGCCCCCAGACAGACTCCTACGAGCAGTACTTC.

J is TRBJ2-5 and V is TRBV30; TRBD2 matches at 9 bases. J gave up 0 bases and V 5 bases, and 1 base lay outside the gene matches. The CDR3 is 13 residues long. Per the germline V gene, CDR1 is GTSNPN and CDR2 is SVGIG (reference sequence). For the CDR3, the DNA is TGTGCCTGGGCGGGGGGGTACCAAGAGACCCAGTACTTC. Its protein product is CAWAGGYQETQYF.

CDR3 residues: CASSQQGFKQYF. CDR3 DNA: TGTGCCAGCAGTCAACAGGGGTTCAAGCAGTACTTC. The chain joins TRBV27 to TRBJ2-7; 7 bases agree with TRBD1. Per germline, CDR1 MNHEY and CDR2 SMNVEV (reference sequence). The CDR3 has 12 residues. Germline trimming cut 5 bases from V and 8 bases from J; bases unmatched to any gene: 6.

The chain joins TRBV29-1 to TRBJ2-7; D possibly corresponds to TRBD2 (6 bases). CDR3 size: 13 residues. CDR1 SQVTM and CDR2 ANQGSEA come from the germline V gene. Trimming cost V 4 bases and J 4 bases, with 14 bases left between them. The CDR3 coding sequence is TGCAGCGTTGGGGTACCGGGGGTGTACGAGCAGTACTTC. Translation gives CSVGVPGVYEQYF.

CDR3 region: CASSLGRNNEQFF. For the CDR3, the DNA is TGTGCCAGCAGCTTAGGGAGGAACAATGAGCAGTTCTTC. The chain recombines TRBV7-3 with TRBJ2-1, with a tentative D call TRBD2 (6 bases). Trimming took off 2 bases at V and 5 bases at J, with 7 bases between the two ends. The CDR3 loop spans 13 amino acids. CDR1 and CDR2 from the germline V gene are SGHTA and FQGTGA.

This chain connects TRBV5-4 to TRBJ2-2; 9 bases are shared with TRBD1. Trimming at V came to 1 base and at J to 2 bases, leaving 6 bases not matched to a gene. This CDR3 region has 17 residues. From germline, CDR1 is SGHNT and CDR2 YYREEE (reference sequence). The CDR3 DNA reads TGTGCCAGCAGCTTGCCTAGGGGACAGGGCAACACCGGGGAGCTGTTTTTT. It codes for CASSLPRGQGNTGELFF.

The table lists this clone with a count of one. The genes are TRBV5-4 and TRBJ2-7; possible D gene TRBD1, 5 bases. The germline V gene has CDR1 SGHNT and CDR2 YYREEE (reference sequence). V was trimmed by 0 bases and J by 3 bases, leaving 10 bases between them. This CDR3 has 14 residues. CDR3 DNA sequence: TGTGCCAGCAGCTTGGGGGCAGGGTTCTACGAGCAGTACTTC. Translation gives CASSLGAGFYEQYF.

The chain carries TRBV29-1 and TRBJ2-3, with 8 bases that match TRBD2. Germline V CDR1 and CDR2: SQVTM, ANQGSEA. The CDR3 runs 14 residues. V was clipped by 3 bases and J by 0 bases; unmatched bases: 2. CDR3 nucleotide sequence: TGCAGCGTTGAGGCGGGGGGCAGCACAGATACGCAGTATTTT. Encoded protein: CSVEAGGSTDTQYF.

This chain joins TRBV7-3 and TRBJ2-1, with a possible D match to TRBD2 (7 bases). This CDR3 comprises 17 residues. Germline values: CDR1 SGHTA, CDR2 FQGTGA. Trimming left V 6 bases short and J 4 bases short, with 22 bases between. Here the CDR3 DNA reads TGTGCCAGCAGTTCCGCCCGAGGGGGGGGCCGATACAATGAGCAGTTCTTC. This translates into CASSSARGGGRYNEQFF.

In its sample, this clone was seen a few times. The J gene is TRBJ2-2, the V gene TRBV30, with TRBD2 matching over 16 bases. The CDR3 sequence is 21 residues long. In germline, CDR1 is GTSNPN, CDR2 SVGIG (reference sequence). With 0 bases clipped from V and 3 bases from J, the junction kept 13 bases outside the gene matches. The DNA of the CDR3 is TGTGCCTGGAGTGTACCCCTTTGGGGGACTAGCGGGAGGGCCGACACCGGGGAGCTGTTTTTT. Translating it yields CAWSVPLWGTSGRADTGELFF.